Below are 21 T cell receptor beta chains sequenced from a single sample in a study of control samples from healthy donors and cancer patients. Repertoires were generated with immunoSEQ multiplex PCR, while TCRdb's copy carries only in-frame clones and drops some. The table records over 150,000 clones, roughly 94% of them present only once. Sequenced: PBMCs. These receptors came from a man in his fifties or sixties with colorectal cancer.

The rearrangement uses TRBV19 and TRBJ2-7; 11 nucleotides line up with TRBD2. The V gene end was trimmed by 3 bases and the J gene end by 3 bases; junction bases not matched to a gene: 1. Germline V gives CDR1 LNHDA, CDR2 SQIVND (reference sequence). This CDR3 has 14 amino acids. CDR3 region: CASSIGTSGYEQYF. The DNA for the CDR3 is TGTGCCAGTAGTATCGGGACTAGCGGCTACGAGCAGTACTTC.

The rearrangement joins TRBV10-1 to TRBJ1-3; D gene uncertain. The CDR3 length is 14 residues. The germline gives CDR1 WNHNN, CDR2 SYGVQD (reference sequence). V was shortened by 4 bases and J by 0 bases, with 7 bases between the two germline ends. CDR3 protein: CASSAGSSGNTIYF. CDR3 sequence (DNA): TGCGCCAGCAGTGCCGGGAGCTCTGGAAACACCATATATTTT.

The chain carries TRBV14 and TRBJ2-1; D gene unclear. The CDR3 length is 13 residues. Germline-derived CDR1 and CDR2 are SGHDN and FVKESK. The germline V and J ends were trimmed by 3 bases and 8 bases, with 11 bases remaining between them. The CDR3 bases are TGTGCCAGCAGCCAGGGCACAGAAGATGAGCAGTTCTTC. Amino acid sequence: CASSQGTEDEQFF.

The chain uses TRBV5-1 and TRBJ2-7; D uncertain. There are 13 residues in the CDR3. Trimming took off 3 bases at V and 4 bases at J, with 11 bases between the two ends. Germline CDR1 reads SGHRS; CDR2 reads YFSETQ. CDR3 sequence: CASSSVEDYEQYF. CDR3 sequence (DNA): TGCGCCAGCAGCTCCGTCGAGGATTACGAGCAGTACTTC. The whole variable domain, filled in from reference TRBV5-1 and TRBJ2-7, reads KAGVTQTPRYLIKTRGQQVTLSCSPISGHRSVSWYQQTPGQGLQFLFEYFSETQRNKGNFPGRFSGRQFSNSRSEMNVSTLELGDSALYLCASSSVEDYEQYFGPGTRLTVT.

This sequence joins TRBV2 and TRBJ1-1; no definite D call. Germline V gene data show CDR1 as SNHLY and CDR2 as FYNNEI. The V end lost 8 bases, the J end lost 4 bases, and 8 bases lay between the germline ends. This CDR3 is built from 11 residues. The CDR3 is CASGRATEAFF. As DNA, the CDR3 is TGTGCCAGCGGGAGGGCCACTGAAGCTTTCTTT.

This chain links TRBV11-2 with TRBJ2-7; 7 bases align to TRBD2. The CDR3 sequence is 14 residues long. Looked up from germline, CDR1 is SGHAT and CDR2 is FQNNGV. V lost 2 bases and J lost 5; bases outside the gene matches: 6. The CDR3 sequence: CASSLREGRNEQYF. CDR3 nucleotides: TGTGCCAGCAGCTTAAGGGAGGGCAGGAACGAGCAGTACTTC.

The gene calls are TRBV5-6 and TRBJ1-2; unclear D gene. Trimming pared 4 bases from V and 3 bases from J, leaving 13 bases between. CDR1 is SGHDT, CDR2 YYEEEE, per germline. The CDR3 is 14 amino acids. CDR3 protein: CASSTFTEYYGYTF. In nucleotides, the CDR3 is TGTGCCAGCAGCACCTTCACAGAATACTATGGCTACACCTTC.

This clone has only one observation. This chain links TRBV7-6 with TRBJ2-2; 7 nucleotides align to TRBD2. V lost 8 bases, J lost 0 bases, and 6 bases stayed unmatched. This CDR3 is built from 15 residues. CDR1 and CDR2 from the germline V gene are SGHVS and FNYEAQ. CDR3 bases: TGTGCCAGCTCCCCGGGGGGATCGAACACCGGGGAGCTGTTTTTT. It specifies CASSPGGSNTGELFF.

The rearrangement uses TRBV7-9 and TRBJ2-5; D gene unclear. The CDR3 length is 14 residues. V gave up 3 bases and J gave up 5 bases, with 13 bases separating them. Germline assignment: CDR1 SEHNR and CDR2 FQNEAQ (reference sequence). The CDR3 here is CASSFGSDGETQYF. The CDR3 region has the DNA TGTGCCAGCAGCTTCGGGTCAGACGGGGAGACCCAGTACTTC.

This sequence joins TRBV4-1 and TRBJ1-3, with D unresolved. Germline V lookup: CDR1 MGHRA, CDR2 YSYEKL. This CDR3 region has 14 residues. V was shortened by 0 bases and J by 1 base, with 4 bases between the two germline ends. The CDR3 is CASSQEGSGNTIYF. The DNA of the CDR3 is TGCGCCAGCAGCCAAGAGGGGTCTGGAAACACCATATATTTT.

V is TRBV30 and J is TRBJ1-1, with no clear D. The CDR3 contains 12 residues. Trimming removed 2 bases from V and 5 bases from J, with 9 bases in between. The germline CDR1 and CDR2 sequences are GTSNPN and SVGIG (reference sequence). CDR3 DNA: TGTGCCTGGAGTATGGGGATTACTGAAGCTTTCTTT. It encodes CAWSMGITEAFF.

The J gene is TRBJ1-1, the V gene TRBV4-1; 9 bases agree with TRBD1. The CDR3 totals 16 residues. V gave up 2 bases and J gave up 1 base; unmatched junction bases: 5. Germline V gene lookup returns CDR1 MGHRA and CDR2 YSYEKL. CDR3: CASSQIGGQGNTEAFF. CDR3 nucleotides: TGCGCCAGCAGCCAAATTGGGGGACAGGGGAACACTGAAGCTTTCTTT.

V and J are TRBV6-5 and TRBJ2-1, with 11 positions matching TRBD1. There are 15 residues in the CDR3. Per the germline V gene, CDR1 is MNHEY and CDR2 is SVGAGI. Unmatched junction bases numbered 8, after V lost 6 bases and J lost 7 bases. The CDR3 sequence: CASRLGTGGLNEQFF. DNA for the CDR3: TGTGCCAGCAGACTCGGGACAGGGGGGCTGAATGAGCAGTTCTTC.

V gene TRBV19 combines with J gene TRBJ2-1; possible D gene TRBD1, 5 bases. Germline CDR1 reads LNHDA; CDR2 reads SQIVND (reference sequence). The CDR3 length is 15 residues. The V end lost 1 base, the J end lost 2 bases, and 9 bases lay between the germline ends. The CDR3 DNA reads TGTGCCAGTAGTATAGGCCAGGACACCTACAATGAGCAGTTCTTC. Protein: CASSIGQDTYNEQFF.

V and J are TRBV7-9 and TRBJ1-1, with D maybe TRBD1 (5 bases). Between the trimmed V and J ends, which lost 5 bases and 1 base, there was a span of 11 bases. The CDR3 has 14 amino acids. The V gene's germline CDR1 is SEHNR and CDR2 FQNEAQ (reference sequence). The CDR3 bases are TGTGCCAGCAGCCCCCAGGGAGGGAACACTGAAGCTTTCTTT. Amino acid sequence: CASSPQGGNTEAFF. The full variable domain, with the rest looked up from reference TRBV7-9 and TRBJ1-1, is DTGVSQNPRHKITKRGQNVTFRCDPISEHNRLYWYRQTLGQGPEFLTYFQNEAQLEKSRLLSDRFSAERPKGSFSTLEIQRTEQGDSAMYLCASSPQGGNTEAFFGQGTRLTVV.

This rearrangement joins TRBV6-2 or TRBV6-3 to TRBJ1-1, with D possibly being TRBD1 (6 bases). Per germline, CDR1 MNHEY and CDR2 SVGEGT. Trimming took off 1 base at V and 5 bases at J, with 11 bases between the two ends. This CDR3 is built from 14 residues. CDR3 in DNA: TGTGCCAGCAGTTACTTACAGGGAAGAACTGAAGCTTTCTTT. Its translation: CASSYLQGRTEAFF.

V and J are TRBV5-4 and TRBJ2-2; D call uncertain. CDR3 length: 16 residues. Germline-derived CDR1 and CDR2 are SGHNT and YYREEE (reference sequence). V was shortened by 4 bases and J by 0 bases, with 13 bases between the two germline ends. The CDR3 loop reads CASSRGWVANTGELFF. CDR3 DNA: TGTGCCAGCAGCCGAGGCTGGGTAGCGAACACCGGGGAGCTGTTTTTT.

This sequence joins TRBV19 and TRBJ1-5; 8 positions match TRBD1. Trimming at V came to 4 bases and at J to 2 bases, leaving 4 bases not matched to a gene. This CDR3 spans 15 amino acids. Germline loops: CDR1 LNHDA, CDR2 SQIVND (reference sequence). This CDR3 is CASSSATGGNQPQHF. The CDR3 nucleotides are TGTGCCAGTAGTAGCGCGACAGGGGGCAATCAGCCCCAGCATTTT.

CDR3 sequence (DNA): TGTGCCAGCAGTGACGTCAGACATGGGACTGAAGCTTTCTTT. Translated: CASSDVRHGTEAFF. The chain employs TRBV2 and TRBJ1-1; no clear D. The CDR3 totals 14 residues. The germline gives CDR1 SNHLY, CDR2 FYNNEI. The V end lost 3 bases, the J end lost 5 bases, and 13 bases lay between the germline ends.

This chain links TRBV5-1 with TRBJ2-5, with D possibly being TRBD2 (7 bases). The CDR3 length is 17 residues. Germline CDR1 reads SGHRS; CDR2 reads YFSETQ. Trimming pared 3 bases from V and 5 bases from J, leaving 23 bases between. CDR3 sequence: CASSSGGSGQTGETQYF. As DNA, the CDR3 is TGCGCCAGCAGCTCGGGGGGCTCGGGCCAGACGGGGGAGACCCAGTACTTC.

The chain carries TRBV5-4 and TRBJ2-5, with 7 positions matching TRBD2. The J segment lost 1 base and the V segment lost 7 bases, leaving 1 base of the junction unmatched. The CDR3 is 12 residues long. Germline assignment: CDR1 SGHNT and CDR2 YYREEE (reference sequence). In nucleotides, the CDR3 is TGTGCCAGCGGGAGGGTCCAAGAGACCCAGTACTTC. Its translation is CASGRVQETQYF.